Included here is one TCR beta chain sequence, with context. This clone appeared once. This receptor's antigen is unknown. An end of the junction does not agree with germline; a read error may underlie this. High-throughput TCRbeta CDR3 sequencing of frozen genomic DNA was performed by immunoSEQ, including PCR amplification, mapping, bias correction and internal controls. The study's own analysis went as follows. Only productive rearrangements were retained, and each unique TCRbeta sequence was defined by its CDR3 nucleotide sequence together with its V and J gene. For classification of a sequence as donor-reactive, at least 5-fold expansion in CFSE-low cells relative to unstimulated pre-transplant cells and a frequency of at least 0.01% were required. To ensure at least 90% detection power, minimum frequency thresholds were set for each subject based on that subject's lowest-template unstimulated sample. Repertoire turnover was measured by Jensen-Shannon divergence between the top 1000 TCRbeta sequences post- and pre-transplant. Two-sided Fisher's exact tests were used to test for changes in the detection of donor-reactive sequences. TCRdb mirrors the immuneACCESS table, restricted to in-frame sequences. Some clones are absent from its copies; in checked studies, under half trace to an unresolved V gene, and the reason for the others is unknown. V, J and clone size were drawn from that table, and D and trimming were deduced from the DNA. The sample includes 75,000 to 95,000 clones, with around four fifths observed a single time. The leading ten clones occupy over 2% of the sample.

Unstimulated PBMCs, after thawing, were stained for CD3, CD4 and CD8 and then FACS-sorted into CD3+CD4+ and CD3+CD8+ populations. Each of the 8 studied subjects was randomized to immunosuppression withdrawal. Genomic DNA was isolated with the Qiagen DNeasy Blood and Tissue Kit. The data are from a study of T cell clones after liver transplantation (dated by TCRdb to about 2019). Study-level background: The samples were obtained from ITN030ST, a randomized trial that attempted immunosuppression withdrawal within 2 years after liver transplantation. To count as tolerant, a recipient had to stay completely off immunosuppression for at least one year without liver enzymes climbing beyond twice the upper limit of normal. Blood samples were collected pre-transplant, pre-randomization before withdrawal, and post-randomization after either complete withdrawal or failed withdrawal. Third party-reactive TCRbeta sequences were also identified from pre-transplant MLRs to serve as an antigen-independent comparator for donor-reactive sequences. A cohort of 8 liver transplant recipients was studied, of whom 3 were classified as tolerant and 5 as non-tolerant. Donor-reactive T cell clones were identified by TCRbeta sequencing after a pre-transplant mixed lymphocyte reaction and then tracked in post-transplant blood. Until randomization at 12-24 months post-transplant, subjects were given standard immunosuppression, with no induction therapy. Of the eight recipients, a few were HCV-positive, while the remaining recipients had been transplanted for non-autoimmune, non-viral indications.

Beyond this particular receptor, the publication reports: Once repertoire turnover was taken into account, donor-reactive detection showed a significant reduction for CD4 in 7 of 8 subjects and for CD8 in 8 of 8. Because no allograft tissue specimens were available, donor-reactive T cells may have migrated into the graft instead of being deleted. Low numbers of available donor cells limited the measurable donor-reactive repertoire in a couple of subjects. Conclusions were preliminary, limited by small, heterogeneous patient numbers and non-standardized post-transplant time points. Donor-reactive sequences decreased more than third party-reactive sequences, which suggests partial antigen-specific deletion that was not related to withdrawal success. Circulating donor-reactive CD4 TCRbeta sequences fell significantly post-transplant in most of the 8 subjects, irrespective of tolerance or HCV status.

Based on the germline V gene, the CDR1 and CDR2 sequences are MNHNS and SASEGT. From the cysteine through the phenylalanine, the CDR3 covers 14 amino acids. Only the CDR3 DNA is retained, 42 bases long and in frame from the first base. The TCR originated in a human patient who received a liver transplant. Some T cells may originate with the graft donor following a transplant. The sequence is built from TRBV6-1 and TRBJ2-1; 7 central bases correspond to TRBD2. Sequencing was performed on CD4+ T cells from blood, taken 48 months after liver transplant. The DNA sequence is TGTGCCAGCAGCGAAGGGAGGGCCTACAATGAGCAGTTCTTC. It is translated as CASSEGRAYNEQFF.